This T cell receptor (beta chain) derives from a study of T-cell memory formation after mild COVID-19. As for the study in general: TCR clusters were mostly donor specific. Points from the study as a whole: Some SARS-CoV-2-responding clones were already detected in memory before infection.

5'RACE primed at constant segments yielded TCR alpha and TCR beta cDNA libraries bearing sample barcodes and UMIs. TCRdb reprocessed the 5' RACE reads with MiXCR, giving one entry per CDR3 protein. The table includes fewer than 250,000 distinct CDR3 sequences, around 19% detected once. Turning to this clonotype: Its antigen is not identified.

Germline values: CDR1 MGHDK, CDR2 SYGVNS. CDR3 length: 14 amino acids. With V trimmed by 8 bases and J by 0 bases, 7 bases remained unmatched. This rearrangement joins TRBV25-1 to TRBJ2-7, with 7 bases lining up with TRBD1. The sequencing sample was made of PBMCs or a T cell subset sorted from them (not recorded which). The TCR sequence derives from an adult woman who had mild COVID-19 (a few samples of this study predate the infection). Cell type and time point are not known. CDR3 bases: TGTGCCAGCCTAGGACAGGACCGCTCCTACGAGCAGTACTTC. Translated: CASLGQDRSYEQYF.